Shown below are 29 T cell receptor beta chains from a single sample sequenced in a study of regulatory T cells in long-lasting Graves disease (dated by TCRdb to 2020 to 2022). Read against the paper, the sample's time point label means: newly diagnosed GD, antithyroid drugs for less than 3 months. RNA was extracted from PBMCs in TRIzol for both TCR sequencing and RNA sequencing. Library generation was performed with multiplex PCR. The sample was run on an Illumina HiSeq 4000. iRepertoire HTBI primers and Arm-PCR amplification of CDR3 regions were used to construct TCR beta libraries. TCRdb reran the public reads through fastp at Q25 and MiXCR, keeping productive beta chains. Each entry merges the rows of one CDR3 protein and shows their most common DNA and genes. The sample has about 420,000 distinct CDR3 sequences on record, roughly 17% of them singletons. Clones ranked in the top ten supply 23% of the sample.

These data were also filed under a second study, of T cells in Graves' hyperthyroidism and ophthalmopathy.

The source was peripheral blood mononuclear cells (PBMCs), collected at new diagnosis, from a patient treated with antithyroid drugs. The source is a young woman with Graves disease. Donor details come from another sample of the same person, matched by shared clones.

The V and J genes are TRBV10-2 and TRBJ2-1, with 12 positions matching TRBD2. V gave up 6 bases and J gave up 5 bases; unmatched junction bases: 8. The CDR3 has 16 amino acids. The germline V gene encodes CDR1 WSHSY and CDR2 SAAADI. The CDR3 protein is CASRLAGGGAHNEQFF. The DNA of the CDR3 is TGCGCCAGCAGACTAGCGGGAGGAGGAGCGCACAATGAGCAGTTCTTC.

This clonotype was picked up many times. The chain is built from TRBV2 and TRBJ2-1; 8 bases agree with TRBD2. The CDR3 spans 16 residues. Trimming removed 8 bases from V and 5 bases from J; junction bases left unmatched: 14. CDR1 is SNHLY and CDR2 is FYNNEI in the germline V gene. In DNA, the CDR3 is TGTGCCAGCTCGTTCGGGACCAGCGGGAGCGACAATGAGCAGTTCTTC. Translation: CASSFGTSGSDNEQFF.

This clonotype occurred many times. CDR3 sequence reads: CASSQDVEGSSYEQYF. Here the CDR3 DNA reads TGTGCCAGCAGCCAAGATGTAGAGGGGAGCTCCTACGAGCAGTACTTC. This sequence joins TRBV4-2 and TRBJ2-7, with D perhaps being TRBD1 or TRBD2 (5 bases each). Germline loops: CDR1 LGHNA, CDR2 YNFKEQ. With 0 bases removed from V and 0 bases from J, the gap between germline ends came to 12 bases. This CDR3 is built from 16 residues.

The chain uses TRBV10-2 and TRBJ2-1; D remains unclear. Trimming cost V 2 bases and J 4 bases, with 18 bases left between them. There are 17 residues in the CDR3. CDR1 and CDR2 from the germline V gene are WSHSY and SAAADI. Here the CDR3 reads CASSEPVTVWLYNEQFF. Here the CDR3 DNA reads TGCGCCAGCAGTGAGCCCGTGACTGTTTGGCTGTACAATGAGCAGTTCTTC.

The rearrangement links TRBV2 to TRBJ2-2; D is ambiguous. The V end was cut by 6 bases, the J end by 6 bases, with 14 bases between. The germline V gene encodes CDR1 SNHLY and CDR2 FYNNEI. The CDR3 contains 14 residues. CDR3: CASRPSYGAGELFF. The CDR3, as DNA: TGTGCCAGCAGACCGTCTTACGGAGCCGGGGAGCTGTTTTTT.

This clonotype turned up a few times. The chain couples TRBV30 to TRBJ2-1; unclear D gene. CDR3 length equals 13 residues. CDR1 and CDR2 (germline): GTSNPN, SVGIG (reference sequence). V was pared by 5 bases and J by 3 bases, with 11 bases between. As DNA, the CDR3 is TGTGCCTGGCTTCCGGCCAGCTACAATGAGCAGTTCTTC. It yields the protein CAWLPASYNEQFF.

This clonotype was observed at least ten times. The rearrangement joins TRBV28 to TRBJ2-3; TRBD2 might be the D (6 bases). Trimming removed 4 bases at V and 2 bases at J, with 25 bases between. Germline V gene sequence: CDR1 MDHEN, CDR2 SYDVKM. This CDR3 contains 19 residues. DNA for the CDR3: TGTGCCAGCAGTTCCTATAGCGGAGCCGCAGAGGTTTACACAGATACGCAGTATTTT. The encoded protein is CASSSYSGAAEVYTDTQYF.

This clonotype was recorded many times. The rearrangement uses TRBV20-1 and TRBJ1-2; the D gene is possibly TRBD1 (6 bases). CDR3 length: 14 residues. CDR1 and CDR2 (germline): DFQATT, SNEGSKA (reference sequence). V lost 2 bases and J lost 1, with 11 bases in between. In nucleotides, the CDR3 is TGCAGTGCTAGAAATCCAGGGGATAACTATGGCTACACCTTC. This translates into CSARNPGDNYGYTF.

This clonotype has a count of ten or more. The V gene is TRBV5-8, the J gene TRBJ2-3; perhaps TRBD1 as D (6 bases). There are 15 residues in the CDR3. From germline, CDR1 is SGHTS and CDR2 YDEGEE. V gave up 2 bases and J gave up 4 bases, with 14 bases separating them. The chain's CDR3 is CASSFALQGSDTQYF. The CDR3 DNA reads TGTGCCAGCAGCTTCGCCTTACAGGGATCAGATACGCAGTATTTT.

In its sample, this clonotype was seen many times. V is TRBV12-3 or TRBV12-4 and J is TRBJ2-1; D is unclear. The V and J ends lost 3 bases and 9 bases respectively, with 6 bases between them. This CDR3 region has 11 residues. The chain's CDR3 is CASSFGVEQFF. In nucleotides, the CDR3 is TGTGCCAGCAGTTTTGGTGTTGAGCAGTTCTTC.

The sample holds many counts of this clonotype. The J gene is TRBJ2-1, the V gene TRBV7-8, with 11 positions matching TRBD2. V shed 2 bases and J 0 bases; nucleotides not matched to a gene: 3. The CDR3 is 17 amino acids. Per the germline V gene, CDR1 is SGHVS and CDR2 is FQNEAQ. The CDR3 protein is CASSLRGLADSYNEQFF. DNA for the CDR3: TGTGCCAGCAGCTTACGGGGACTAGCGGACTCCTACAATGAGCAGTTCTTC.

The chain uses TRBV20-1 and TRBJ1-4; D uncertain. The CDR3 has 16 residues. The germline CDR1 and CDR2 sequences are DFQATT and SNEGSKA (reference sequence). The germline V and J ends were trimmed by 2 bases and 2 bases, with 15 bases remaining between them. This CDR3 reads CSARLPQKSTNEKLFF. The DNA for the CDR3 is TGCAGTGCTAGACTCCCTCAAAAATCTACTAATGAAAAACTGTTTTTT.

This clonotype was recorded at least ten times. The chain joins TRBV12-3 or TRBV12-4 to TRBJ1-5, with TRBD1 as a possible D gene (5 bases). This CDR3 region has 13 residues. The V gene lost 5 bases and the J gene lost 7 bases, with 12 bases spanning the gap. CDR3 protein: CASSVGGGQPQHF. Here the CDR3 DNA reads TGTGCCAGCAGTGTTGGCGGGGGGCAGCCCCAGCATTTT.

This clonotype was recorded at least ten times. The DNA of the CDR3 is TGTGCCACCGGACGCGGGACAGGGGGTGACAATGAGCAGTTCTTC. Protein product: CATGRGTGGDNEQFF. The chain employs TRBV24-1 and TRBJ2-1; 11 positions agree with TRBD1. The V gene end was trimmed by 9 bases and the J gene end by 5 bases; junction bases not matched to a gene: 8. Germline lookup yields CDR1 KGHDR and CDR2 SFDVKD. The CDR3 extends over 15 amino acids.

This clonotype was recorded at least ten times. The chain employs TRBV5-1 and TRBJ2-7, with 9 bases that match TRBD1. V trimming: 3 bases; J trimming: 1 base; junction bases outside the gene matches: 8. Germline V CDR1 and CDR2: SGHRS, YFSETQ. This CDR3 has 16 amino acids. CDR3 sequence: CASSSTPGQGSYEQYF. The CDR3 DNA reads TGCGCCAGCAGCTCGACACCGGGACAGGGATCCTACGAGCAGTACTTC.

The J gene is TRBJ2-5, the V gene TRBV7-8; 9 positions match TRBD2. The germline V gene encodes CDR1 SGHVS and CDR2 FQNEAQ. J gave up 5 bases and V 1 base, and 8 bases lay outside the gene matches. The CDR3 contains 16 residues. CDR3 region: CASSLEAGGPWETQYF. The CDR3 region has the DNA TGTGCCAGCAGCTTAGAGGCGGGAGGGCCTTGGGAGACCCAGTACTTC.

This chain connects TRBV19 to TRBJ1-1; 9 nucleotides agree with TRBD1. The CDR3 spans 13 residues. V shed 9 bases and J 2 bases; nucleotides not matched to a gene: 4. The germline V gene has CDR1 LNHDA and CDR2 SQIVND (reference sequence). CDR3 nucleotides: TGTGCCAGCCGGACAGGGGCCAACACTGAAGCTTTCTTT. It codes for CASRTGANTEAFF.

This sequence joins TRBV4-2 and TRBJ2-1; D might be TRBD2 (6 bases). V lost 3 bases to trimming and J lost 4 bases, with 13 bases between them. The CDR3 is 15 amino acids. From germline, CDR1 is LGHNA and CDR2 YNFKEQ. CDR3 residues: CASSQWGGEYNEQFF. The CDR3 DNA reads TGTGCCAGCAGCCAGTGGGGCGGGGAATACAATGAGCAGTTCTTC.

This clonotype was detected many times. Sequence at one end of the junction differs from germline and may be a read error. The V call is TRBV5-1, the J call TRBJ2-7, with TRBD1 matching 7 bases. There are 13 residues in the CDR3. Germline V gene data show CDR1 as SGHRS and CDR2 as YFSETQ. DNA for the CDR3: TGTGCCAGCAGCTTCGACAGGGAATACGAGCAGTACTTC. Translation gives CASSFDREYEQYF. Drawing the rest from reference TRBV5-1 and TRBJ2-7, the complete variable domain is KAGVTQTPRYLIKTRGQQVTLSCSPISGHRSVSWYQQTPGQGLQFLFEYFSETQRNKGNFPGRFSGRQFSNSRSEMNVSTLELGDSALYLCASSFDREYEQYFGPGTRLTVT.

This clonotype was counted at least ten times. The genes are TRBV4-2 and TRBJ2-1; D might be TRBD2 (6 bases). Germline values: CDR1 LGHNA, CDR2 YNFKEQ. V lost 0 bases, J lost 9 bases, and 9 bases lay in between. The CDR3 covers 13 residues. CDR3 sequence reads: CASSQDLLAEQFF. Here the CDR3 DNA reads TGTGCCAGCAGCCAAGATCTACTAGCTGAGCAGTTCTTC.

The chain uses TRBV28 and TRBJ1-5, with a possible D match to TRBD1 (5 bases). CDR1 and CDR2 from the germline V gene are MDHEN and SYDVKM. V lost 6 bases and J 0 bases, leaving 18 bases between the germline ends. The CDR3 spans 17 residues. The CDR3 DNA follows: TGTGCCAGCAGCCCCCAGAGGGGACGCTCTAGCAATCAGCCCCAGCATTTT. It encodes CASSPQRGRSSNQPQHF.

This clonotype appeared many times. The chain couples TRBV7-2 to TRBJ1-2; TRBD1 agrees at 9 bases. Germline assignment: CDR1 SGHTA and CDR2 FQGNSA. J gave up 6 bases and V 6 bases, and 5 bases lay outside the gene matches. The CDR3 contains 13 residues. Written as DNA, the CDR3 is TGTGCCAGCAGGTCACGGGACAGGGATGGCTACACCTTC. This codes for CASRSRDRDGYTF.

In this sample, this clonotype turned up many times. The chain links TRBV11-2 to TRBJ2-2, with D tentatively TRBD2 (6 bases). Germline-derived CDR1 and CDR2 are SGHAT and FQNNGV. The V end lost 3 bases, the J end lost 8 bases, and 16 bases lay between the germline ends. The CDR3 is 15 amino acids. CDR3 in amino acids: CASSLSGGGKGELFF. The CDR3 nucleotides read TGTGCCAGCAGCTTGAGTGGGGGAGGCAAGGGGGAGCTGTTTTTT.

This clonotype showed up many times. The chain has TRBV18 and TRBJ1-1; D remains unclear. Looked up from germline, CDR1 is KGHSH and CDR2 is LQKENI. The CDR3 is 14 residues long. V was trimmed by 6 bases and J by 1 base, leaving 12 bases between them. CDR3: CASSSLRENTEAFF. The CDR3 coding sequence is TGTGCCAGCTCCAGCCTTCGCGAGAACACTGAAGCTTTCTTT.

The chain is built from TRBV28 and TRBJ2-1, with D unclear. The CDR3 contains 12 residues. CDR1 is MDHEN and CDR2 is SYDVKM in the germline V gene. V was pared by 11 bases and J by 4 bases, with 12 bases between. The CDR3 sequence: CAVARAYNEQFF. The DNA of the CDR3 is TGTGCCGTGGCACGAGCTTACAATGAGCAGTTCTTC.

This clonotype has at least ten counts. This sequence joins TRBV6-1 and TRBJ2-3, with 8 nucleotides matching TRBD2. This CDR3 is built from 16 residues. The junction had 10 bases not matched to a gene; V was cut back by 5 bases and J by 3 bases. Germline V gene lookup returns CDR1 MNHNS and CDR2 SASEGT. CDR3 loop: CASSHKSGSSTDTQYF. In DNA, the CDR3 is TGTGCCAGCAGTCACAAAAGCGGGAGCTCAACAGATACGCAGTATTTT.

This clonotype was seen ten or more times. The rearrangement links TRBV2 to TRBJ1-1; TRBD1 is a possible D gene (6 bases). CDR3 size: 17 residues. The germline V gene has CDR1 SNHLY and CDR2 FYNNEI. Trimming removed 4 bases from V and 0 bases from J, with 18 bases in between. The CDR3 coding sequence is TGTGCCAGCAGTGTCTCCGGTTTCGGACAGCTGAACACTGAAGCTTTCTTT. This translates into CASSVSGFGQLNTEAFF.

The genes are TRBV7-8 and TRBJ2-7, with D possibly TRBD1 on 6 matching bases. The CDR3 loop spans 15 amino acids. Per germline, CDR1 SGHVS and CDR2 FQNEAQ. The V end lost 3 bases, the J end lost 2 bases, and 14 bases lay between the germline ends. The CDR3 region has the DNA TGTGCCAGCAGCTTTTCCGACGGGACACCCTACGAGCAGTACTTC. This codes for CASSFSDGTPYEQYF. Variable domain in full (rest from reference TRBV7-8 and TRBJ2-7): GAGVSQSPRYKVAKRGQDVALRCDPISGHVSLFWYQQALGQGPEFLTYFQNEAQLDKSGLPSDRFFAERPEGSVSTLKIQRTQQEDSAVYLCASSFSDGTPYEQYFGPGTRLTVT.

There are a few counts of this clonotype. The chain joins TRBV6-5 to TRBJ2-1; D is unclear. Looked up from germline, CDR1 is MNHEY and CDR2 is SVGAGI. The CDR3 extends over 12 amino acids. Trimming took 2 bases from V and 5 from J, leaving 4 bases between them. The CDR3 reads CASSYPNNEQFF. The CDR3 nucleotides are TGTGCCAGCAGTTACCCGAACAATGAGCAGTTCTTC.